Presented here are 26 T cell receptor beta chains from one specimen sequenced in a study of CD8+ T cells in alopecia areata. The treatment is: oral pan-JAK inhibitor, 5-10 mg twice daily. TCR sequencing used cDNA made by reverse transcription of extracted RNA. Sequencing used immunoSEQ multiplex PCR; TCRdb keeps in-frame clones, though not all of them. The table shows roughly 250,000 clones, with 50% to 75% occurring only once. Sequenced material: CD4+ T cells sorted from blood, taken at week 52, from a patient treated with tofacitinib. The receptor source for this set is a human donor with alopecia areata.

This clone appeared a single time. Compared with germline, one end of the junction differs, possibly owing to a read error. V is TRBV15 and J is TRBJ1-1, with a possible D match to TRBD1 (5 bases). Germline values: CDR1 LNHNV, CDR2 YYDKDF (reference sequence). There are 15 residues in the CDR3. The CDR3 is CATSSDKGRGTGAFF. The DNA of the CDR3 is TGTGCCACCAGCAGCGACAAAGGTAGGGGAACTGGAGCTTTCTTT.

The chain couples TRBV10-3 to TRBJ1-1; D perhaps matches TRBD1 (6 bases). The CDR3 totals 11 residues. Germline V gives CDR1 ENHRY, CDR2 SYGVKD. With 5 bases removed from V and 8 bases from J, the gap between germline ends came to 9 bases. Here the CDR3 DNA reads TGTGCCATCAGTCAGACAGGCGAAGCTTTCTTT. Amino acid sequence: CAISQTGEAFF.

J is TRBJ1-6 and V is TRBV27; TRBD1 is a possible D gene (5 bases). V gave up 1 base and J gave up 9 bases, with 13 bases separating them. CDR3 length: 15 residues. CDR1 is MNHEY and CDR2 is SMNVEV in the germline V gene (reference sequence). The CDR3 sequence is CASSLLRGNGSPLHF. The CDR3 DNA follows: TGTGCCAGCAGTTTATTGCGGGGGAATGGTTCACCCCTCCACTTT.

The chain has TRBV2 and TRBJ2-3; tentative D call: TRBD1 (6 bases). Germline CDR1 reads SNHLY; CDR2 reads FYNNEI. Trimming shortened V by 6 bases and J by 0 bases, and 13 bases separated the two germline ends. CDR3 length equals 15 residues. This CDR3 reads CASSENRVSTDTQYF. The CDR3 DNA sequence: TGTGCCAGCAGCGAGAACAGGGTTAGCACAGATACGCAGTATTTT.

This clone has more than one count but fewer than ten. The chain links TRBV7-9 to TRBJ2-1; D is uncertain. In germline, CDR1 is SEHNR, CDR2 FQNEAQ (reference sequence). The V gene lost 7 bases and the J gene lost 2 bases, with 6 bases spanning the gap. The CDR3 spans 12 residues. In DNA form, the CDR3 reads TGTGCCAGCACTGGGGCCTACAATGAGCAGTTCTTC. Encoded protein: CASTGAYNEQFF.

J is TRBJ2-3 and V is TRBV6-6; 7 nucleotides match TRBD2. CDR1 MNHNY and CDR2 SVGAGI come from the germline V gene (reference sequence). The length of the CDR3 is 14 residues. The V and J ends lost 5 bases and 1 base, in that order; junction bases with no gene match: 3. CDR3 sequence: CASSRLAGTDTQYF. CDR3 nucleotides: TGTGCCAGCAGTCGCCTAGCGGGCACAGATACGCAGTATTTT.

The chain combines TRBV9 with TRBJ2-2, with D hard to call. Germline assignment: CDR1 SGDLS and CDR2 YYNGEE. The CDR3 totals 14 residues. V was shortened by 2 bases and J by 5 bases, with 10 bases between the two germline ends. CDR3: CASSVISETGELFF. The CDR3 region has the DNA TGTGCCAGCAGCGTCATCTCCGAAACCGGGGAGCTGTTTTTT.

The chain recombines TRBV15 with TRBJ1-5; 7 bases agree with TRBD1. CDR3 length equals 14 residues. In germline, CDR1 is LNHNV, CDR2 YYDKDF (reference sequence). Trimming removed 4 bases from V and 9 bases from J; junction bases left unmatched: 9. The CDR3 region has the DNA TGTGCCACCAGCAATCGGGACAGTGAGCGGCCCCAGCATTTT. This encodes CATSNRDSERPQHF.

The V gene is TRBV30, the J gene TRBJ1-6; TRBD1 aligns across 7 bases. The CDR3 extends over 15 amino acids. Trimming at V came to 3 bases and at J to 4 bases, leaving 6 bases not matched to a gene. Germline CDR1 GTSNPN, CDR2 SVGIG (reference sequence). This CDR3 is CAWSLTGQYNSPLHF. CDR3 nucleotides: TGTGCCTGGAGCCTAACGGGACAGTATAATTCACCCCTCCACTTT.

The chain combines TRBV2 with TRBJ1-5; tentatively, D is TRBD1 (6 bases). The length of the CDR3 is 14 residues. Germline V gene lookup returns CDR1 SNHLY and CDR2 FYNNEI. V was cut by 6 bases and J by 6 bases, with 15 bases left in between. This CDR3 is CASSLDRKGQPQHF. The CDR3 DNA reads as TGTGCCAGCAGCCTAGACAGGAAGGGTCAGCCCCAGCATTTT.

V and J are TRBV6-1 and TRBJ2-2; no definite D call. Deletions cut 6 bases from V and 2 bases from J, with 7 bases between. This CDR3 has 13 amino acids. Germline loops: CDR1 MNHNS, CDR2 SASEGT. CDR3 in DNA: TGTGCCAGCAGCGTGGACAACACCGGGGAGCTGTTTTTT. Translated, it gives CASSVDNTGELFF.

The rearrangement links TRBV7-3 to TRBJ2-3; D is unclear. From germline, CDR1 is SGHTA and CDR2 FQGTGA. The CDR3 length is 14 residues. Trimming stripped 2 bases from V and 0 bases from J, with 6 bases between. The chain's CDR3 is CASSLYASTDTQYF. CDR3 nucleotide sequence: TGTGCCAGCAGCTTATACGCTAGCACAGATACGCAGTATTTT. Together with reference TRBV7-3 and TRBJ2-3, the CDR3 gives the full variable domain: GAGVSQTPSNKVTEKGKYVELRCDPISGHTALYWYRQSLGQGPEFLIYFQGTGAADDSGLPNDRFFAVRPEGSVSTLKIQRTERGDSAVYLCASSLYASTDTQYFGPGTRLTVL.

The chain recombines TRBV29-1 with TRBJ2-7; D is ambiguous. CDR3 size: 12 residues. The germline V gene encodes CDR1 SQVTM and CDR2 ANQGSEA. Trimming stripped 7 bases from V and 6 bases from J, with 16 bases between. CDR3 region: CSGSLRNSEQYF. The CDR3 nucleotides are TGCAGCGGGAGCCTCCGTAATAGCGAGCAGTACTTC.

The CDR3 nucleotides are TGCAGCGTTGTGGGGTTCGGAAACACCATATATTTT. Protein product: CSVVGFGNTIYF. V and J are TRBV29-1 and TRBJ1-3, with D uncertain. This CDR3 has 12 amino acids. Germline values: CDR1 SQVTM, CDR2 ANQGSEA. Trimming shortened V by 4 bases and J by 4 bases, and 8 bases separated the two germline ends. Variable domain in full (rest from reference TRBV29-1 and TRBJ1-3): SAVISQKPSRDICQRGTSLTIQCQVDSQVTMMFWYRQQPGQSLTLIATANQGSEATYESGFVIDKFPISRPNLTFSTLTVSNMSPEDSSIYLCSVVGFGNTIYFGEGSWLTVV.

The chain has TRBV29-1 and TRBJ2-5; the D call may be TRBD1 or TRBD2 (6 bases each). V lost 7 bases and J lost 3, with 18 bases in between. This CDR3 is 14 amino acids long. The germline CDR1 and CDR2 sequences are SQVTM and ANQGSEA. The CDR3 reads CSAQGSSDKETQYF. CDR3 coding DNA: TGCAGCGCCCAGGGGTCTAGCGATAAAGAGACCCAGTACTTC.

V usage is TRBV11-2 and J usage is TRBJ1-2; D gene unclear. There are 13 residues in the CDR3. Germline loops: CDR1 SGHAT, CDR2 FQNNGV. Trimming removed 5 bases from V and 2 bases from J, with 9 bases in between. CDR3 residues: CASSPQINYGYTF. Written as DNA, the CDR3 is TGTGCCAGCAGCCCCCAGATAAACTATGGCTACACCTTC.

V is TRBV30 and J is TRBJ2-7; TRBD1 matches 9 bases. This CDR3 spans 13 amino acids. From germline, CDR1 is GTSNPN and CDR2 SVGIG (reference sequence). V shed 1 base and J 5 bases; nucleotides not matched to a gene: 3. The CDR3 here is CAWSGGTGHEQYF. The DNA for the CDR3 is TGTGCCTGGAGTGGAGGGACAGGGCACGAGCAGTACTTC.

V is TRBV9 and J is TRBJ2-1, with TRBD1 matching over 8 bases. Unmatched junction bases numbered 9, after V lost 6 bases and J lost 1 base. Per germline, CDR1 SGDLS and CDR2 YYNGEE. The CDR3 sequence is 16 residues long. CDR3: CASTYGTGESYNEQFF. The CDR3 region has the DNA TGTGCCAGCACCTATGGGACAGGAGAATCCTACAATGAGCAGTTCTTC.

The J gene is TRBJ1-5, the V gene TRBV19; D remains unclear. Per the germline V gene, CDR1 is LNHDA and CDR2 is SQIVND (reference sequence). The CDR3 is 15 amino acids. Trimming shortened V by 5 bases and J by 2 bases, and 13 bases separated the two germline ends. CDR3 sequence: CASSSQNTGNQPQHF. CDR3 nucleotides: TGTGCCAGTAGTTCCCAAAATACAGGCAATCAGCCCCAGCATTTT.

The count of this clone is one. V and J are TRBV29-1 and TRBJ1-2; D is undetermined. The CDR3 runs 12 residues. Looked up from germline, CDR1 is SQVTM and CDR2 is ANQGSEA. V lost 4 bases to trimming and J lost 3 bases, with 9 bases between them. CDR3 loop: CSVVGGYYGYTF. CDR3 bases: TGCAGCGTTGTGGGTGGATACTATGGCTACACCTTC.

The chain couples TRBV30 to TRBJ1-1; D gene ambiguous. In germline, CDR1 is GTSNPN, CDR2 SVGIG (reference sequence). This CDR3 is built from 12 residues. V was cut by 4 bases and J by 0 bases, with 6 bases left in between. For the CDR3, the DNA is TGTGCCTGGAAATTCCTGAACACTGAAGCTTTCTTT. Translating gives CAWKFLNTEAFF.

This clone was recorded only once. The same CDR3 can be traced to other DNA sequences in this sample. The rearrangement links TRBV29-1 to TRBJ2-5, with 8 bases aligning to TRBD2. CDR1 is SQVTM, CDR2 ANQGSEA, per germline. The V and J ends lost 4 bases and 5 bases, in that order; junction bases with no gene match: 3. The CDR3 sequence is 12 residues long. This chain's CDR3 is CSVVSGGETQYF. The CDR3 DNA is TGCAGCGTTGTATCGGGAGGGGAGACCCAGTACTTC.

The V gene is TRBV29-1, the J gene TRBJ2-5; a weak D match, TRBD2 (5 bases). Germline CDR1 SQVTM, CDR2 ANQGSEA. CDR3 length: 12 amino acids. Trimming removed 7 bases at V and 1 base at J, with 10 bases between. The CDR3 DNA is TGCAGCGGTGGGAGTCTCCAAGAGACCCAGTACTTC. It encodes CSGGSLQETQYF.

This chain joins TRBV30 and TRBJ1-1; D is possibly TRBD1 (6 bases). In germline, CDR1 is GTSNPN, CDR2 SVGIG (reference sequence). Trimming pared 3 bases from V and 5 bases from J, leaving 13 bases between. The CDR3 loop spans 13 amino acids. CDR3 amino acids: CAWRWQGRTEAFF. As DNA, the CDR3 is TGTGCCTGGAGATGGCAGGGGAGGACTGAAGCTTTCTTT.

This chain connects TRBV7-8 to TRBJ1-6, with 10 bases lining up with TRBD1. The junction had 0 bases not matched to a gene; V was cut back by 1 base and J by 9 bases. This CDR3 contains 14 residues. Germline CDR1 is SGHVS and CDR2 is FQNEAQ. The CDR3 spells CASSLGTGGSPLHF. For the CDR3, the DNA is TGTGCCAGCAGCTTAGGGACAGGGGGTTCACCCCTCCACTTT.

V usage is TRBV5-1 and J usage is TRBJ2-2; D remains unclear. Trimming left V 0 bases short and J 0 bases short, with 9 bases between. This CDR3 has 16 amino acids. CDR1 is SGHRS and CDR2 is YFSETQ in the germline V gene. The chain's CDR3 is CASSLASGPNTGELFF. In DNA form, the CDR3 reads TGCGCCAGCAGCTTGGCCTCCGGGCCGAACACCGGGGAGCTGTTTTTT.